The TCR beta chain described here comes from a study of T cell responses to AZD1222 COVID-19 vaccine. Study-wide context: Combined were second doses at about 4 or about 12 weeks. Study-wide results and limits: A mostly white British donor set with more females was recruited, and clonal diversity was possibly underestimated. No day 14 peak samples; only post-peak repertoires were characterized. Per reports, nearly half of all spike-specific TCRs target regions that are unmutated in variants.

This CDR3 comprises 15 residues. Germline CDR1 and CDR2: MGHRA and YSYEKL. Deletions cut 0 bases from V and 7 bases from J, with 15 bases between. Comment on this clone: Its antigen is currently unknown.

The protocol was immunoSEQ multiplex PCR, while the TCRdb copy is restricted to in-frame clones and leaves out a portion. Of 100,000 to 150,000 clones detected, 89% appear once; the ten largest clones hold around 1.5%. The sequencing used peripheral blood, collected on day 0 of AZD1222 vaccination. V gene TRBV4-1 combines with J gene TRBJ2-5; the D gene is possibly TRBD2 (6 bases). This clonotype was obtained from an adult in good health. CDR3: CASSQEKGLAGTQYF. DNA of the CDR3: TGCGCCAGCAGCCAAGAGAAGGGACTGGCGGGGACCCAGTACTTC.